These 31 T cell receptor beta chains came from one sample sequenced in a study of T cell repertoires in cytomegalovirus infection. TCRdb re-called the reads with MiXCR, one entry per CDR3 protein. The sample yields roughly 200,000 distinct CDR3 sequences, 9.5% seen once. Sequencing was performed on PBMCs. The receptors here all came from a human donor in good health (CMV status not recorded). Some clones in this sample may be carry-over from other donors' samples.

This clonotype was seen repeatedly, ten times or more. The J gene is TRBJ1-1, the V gene TRBV7-2; D is perhaps TRBD1 (6 bases). Trimming stripped 4 bases from V and 0 bases from J, with 9 bases between. Germline loops: CDR1 SGHTA, CDR2 FQGNSA. The CDR3 runs 14 residues. The CDR3 here is CASSSQGMNTEAFF. The CDR3 DNA follows: TGTGCCAGCAGCTCACAGGGAATGAACACTGAAGCTTTCTTT.

In its sample, this clonotype was seen many times. This chain's CDR3 is CASSKSGTGGRETQYF. The CDR3, as DNA: TGTGCCAGCAGCAAATCCGGGACAGGGGGGAGAGAGACCCAGTACTTC. The gene calls are TRBV5-5 and TRBJ2-5, with 11 bases fitting TRBD1. CDR1 and CDR2 from the germline V gene are SGHKS and YYEKEE (reference sequence). J was trimmed by 4 bases and V by 4 bases; bases with no gene match: 9. This CDR3 has 16 residues. The variable domain in full, with the rest retrieved from reference TRBV5-5 and TRBJ2-5, is DAGVTQSPTHLIKTRGQQVTLRCSPISGHKSVSWYQQVLGQGPQFIFQYYEKEERGRGNFPDRFSARQFPNYSSELNVNALLLGDSALYLCASSKSGTGGRETQYFGPGTRLLVL.

The chain combines TRBV3-1 with TRBJ1-2; no reliable D call. From germline, CDR1 is LGHDT and CDR2 YNNKEL (reference sequence). The CDR3 is 11 residues long. V lost 2 bases, J lost 4 bases, and 2 bases lay in between. The CDR3 sequence: CASSQLYGYTF. The CDR3 nucleotides are TGTGCCAGCAGCCAACTCTATGGCTACACCTTC.

CDR3 sequence (DNA): TGTGCCAGCAGCCCCAGCCCGGGCCACTATGGCTACACCTTC. As protein: CASSPSPGHYGYTF. The chain recombines TRBV9 with TRBJ1-2; no firm D call. Trimming removed 4 bases at V and 3 bases at J, with 13 bases between. CDR1 SGDLS and CDR2 YYNGEE come from the germline V gene. The CDR3 spans 14 residues.

The J gene is TRBJ2-5, the V gene TRBV5-4, with 9 positions matching TRBD2. Germline V gene sequence: CDR1 SGHNT, CDR2 YYREEE (reference sequence). The CDR3 has 14 residues. V gave up 4 bases and J gave up 5 bases; unmatched junction bases: 6. The CDR3 loop is CASSPGLALETQYF. The CDR3 coding sequence is TGTGCCAGCAGCCCCGGACTAGCGTTGGAGACCCAGTACTTC.

This clonotype was counted at least ten times. The rearrangement links TRBV6-2 or TRBV6-3 to TRBJ2-1; TRBD2 matches at 12 bases. CDR1 is MNHEY, CDR2 SVGEGT, per germline. V was clipped by 5 bases and J by 7 bases; unmatched bases: 9. The CDR3 has 16 residues. The CDR3 loop is CASSGATSGGGNEQFF. The CDR3 nucleotides are TGTGCCAGCAGTGGGGCGACTAGCGGGGGAGGGAATGAGCAGTTCTTC.

This clonotype was seen repeatedly, ten times or more. The chain uses TRBV20-1 and TRBJ1-4; 9 bases match TRBD1. Germline CDR1 and CDR2: DFQATT and SNEGSKA (reference sequence). This CDR3 contains 13 residues. The J segment lost 8 bases and the V segment lost 3 bases, leaving 4 bases of the junction unmatched. DNA of the CDR3: TGCAGTGCTAGGGGACAGGGAGACGAAAAACTGTTTTTT. Amino acid sequence: CSARGQGDEKLFF.

This clonotype was recorded at least ten times. The V gene is TRBV11-2, the J gene TRBJ1-2, with D unresolved. The CDR3 is made up of 14 amino acids. Germline lookup yields CDR1 SGHAT and CDR2 FQNNGV. V shed 1 base and J shed 0 bases, with 6 bases lying between them. DNA for the CDR3: TGTGCCAGCAGCTTAGGGCAGACTAACTATGGCTACACCTTC. Translated: CASSLGQTNYGYTF.

This clonotype was counted ten times or more. A junction boundary mismatches the germline segment, possibly from a read error. The CDR3 loop reads CASSSPRGASDEQYF. CDR3 nucleotide sequence: TGTGCCAGCAGTAGCCCCCGGGGGGCCTCCGACGAGCAGTACTTC. This chain joins TRBV28 and TRBJ2-7; TRBD2 is a possible D gene (7 bases). CDR3 length: 15 residues. CDR1 and CDR2 (germline): MDHEN, SYDVKM.

The sample holds a few counts of this clonotype. The V gene is TRBV15, the J gene TRBJ2-6; D is unresolved. V gave up 1 base and J gave up 1 base, with 5 bases separating them. This CDR3 has 15 amino acids. Germline V gene sequence: CDR1 LNHNV, CDR2 YYDKDF (reference sequence). In nucleotides, the CDR3 is TGTGCCACCAGCAGAGCCACTTCTGGGGCCAACGTCCTGACTTTC. Translation gives CATSRATSGANVLTF.

The chain combines TRBV20-1 with TRBJ2-5; TRBD1 aligns across 8 bases. After removal of 5 bases from V and 4 bases from J, the junction contained 9 bases not matched to a gene. Germline V gives CDR1 DFQATT, CDR2 SNEGSKA (reference sequence). The CDR3 totals 14 residues. The chain's CDR3 is CSAGSRTGLETQYF. The CDR3 coding sequence is TGCAGTGCTGGAAGTAGGACAGGGCTAGAGACCCAGTACTTC.

At least ten counts were recorded for this clonotype. The chain has TRBV7-9 and TRBJ1-2; no reliable D call. The germline CDR1 and CDR2 sequences are SEHNR and FQNEAQ (reference sequence). The CDR3 runs 12 residues. The V end was cut by 5 bases, the J end by 7 bases, with 11 bases between. CDR3 nucleotide sequence: TGTGCCAGCAGCGAGGACTCAATTGGCTACACCTTC. Its protein is CASSEDSIGYTF.

This clonotype was counted at least ten times. The chain employs TRBV7-8 and TRBJ1-1; possible D gene TRBD1, 5 bases. The germline V gene has CDR1 SGHVS and CDR2 FQNEAQ. V gave up 5 bases and J gave up 3 bases, with 16 bases separating them. This CDR3 contains 15 residues. The CDR3 DNA follows: TGTGCCAGCAGCCAGCGATTGGTGGGGCACACTGAAGCTTTCTTT. Its protein product is CASSQRLVGHTEAFF.

This clonotype was recorded at least ten times. V gene TRBV7-2 combines with J gene TRBJ1-1, with TRBD1 as a possible D gene (6 bases). CDR3 length equals 16 residues. Trimming took 0 bases from V and 7 from J, leaving 18 bases between them. Germline CDR1 and CDR2: SGHTA and FQGNSA. The CDR3 DNA sequence: TGTGCCAGCAGCTTAGCCGCCGGTTGGGGGCTGAATGAAGCTTTCTTT. Its protein product is CASSLAAGWGLNEAFF.

This clonotype was found a few times. This chain connects TRBV30 to TRBJ2-7, with D perhaps matching TRBD1 (5 bases). Germline CDR1 GTSNPN, CDR2 SVGIG (reference sequence). The length of the CDR3 is 15 residues. V dropped 1 base and J dropped 3 bases, with 16 bases sitting between them. The CDR3 DNA is TGTGCCTGGAGTGGGGCCTGGAAGGGGCACTACGAGCAGTACTTC. Translated: CAWSGAWKGHYEQYF.

Ten or more counts support this clonotype. This chain connects TRBV20-1 to TRBJ1-2; 8 nucleotides line up with TRBD1. V trimming: 2 bases; J trimming: 4 bases; junction bases outside the gene matches: 6. Germline V gene sequence: CDR1 DFQATT, CDR2 SNEGSKA (reference sequence). The CDR3 is 14 residues long. The CDR3 DNA sequence: TGCAGTGCTAGATCGGACAGGGCCTTCTATGGCTACACCTTC. It is translated as CSARSDRAFYGYTF.

This clonotype was found a few times. The chain recombines TRBV7-9 with TRBJ2-5; D is undetermined. In germline, CDR1 is SEHNR, CDR2 FQNEAQ (reference sequence). V was trimmed by 4 bases and J by 4 bases, leaving 16 bases between them. This CDR3 has 15 residues. The CDR3 DNA reads as TGTGCCAGCAGCTCCGTTGGCCCCACCACAGAGACCCAGTACTTC. It is translated as CASSSVGPTTETQYF.

The V gene is TRBV28, the J gene TRBJ2-5, with D possibly matching TRBD1 (6 bases). Germline V gives CDR1 MDHEN, CDR2 SYDVKM. The CDR3 is 15 residues long. The V gene lost 6 bases and the J gene lost 0 bases, with 14 bases spanning the gap. The CDR3 DNA follows: TGTGCCAGCAGCAACCCCACAGGGTACCAAGAGACCCAGTACTTC. Protein product: CASSNPTGYQETQYF.

This clonotype was picked up many times. The chain uses TRBV11-2 and TRBJ2-5; 9 nucleotides match TRBD2. CDR3 length equals 16 residues. In germline, CDR1 is SGHAT, CDR2 FQNNGV. V shed 4 bases, J shed 5 bases, and the junction held 11 bases outside the gene matches. DNA for the CDR3: TGTGCCAGCAGCTCATACGTGGCGGGAGGGCGTGAGACCCAGTACTTC. Encoded protein: CASSSYVAGGRETQYF. Full variable domain (outside the CDR3, taken from reference TRBV11-2 and TRBJ2-5): EAGVAQSPRYKIIEKRQSVAFWCNPISGHATLYWYQQILGQGPKLLIQFQNNGVVDDSQLPKDRFSAERLKGVDSTLKIQPAKLEDSAVYLCASSSYVAGGRETQYFGPGTRLLVL.

In this sample, this clonotype turned up many times. The genes are TRBV7-9 and TRBJ1-2; 7 nucleotides agree with TRBD1. Per the germline V gene, CDR1 is SEHNR and CDR2 is FQNEAQ (reference sequence). J lost 0 bases, V lost 5 bases, and 12 bases had no gene match. This CDR3 is built from 17 residues. The CDR3 loop is CASSRFMTGPTNYGYTF. The CDR3 DNA reads as TGTGCCAGCAGCCGCTTCATGACAGGGCCTACTAACTATGGCTACACCTTC.

In its sample, this clonotype was seen many times. This chain connects TRBV7-9 to TRBJ1-5; no definite D call. This CDR3 has 12 residues. The V gene's germline CDR1 is SEHNR and CDR2 FQNEAQ (reference sequence). Deletions cut 1 base from V and 7 bases from J, with 5 bases between. As DNA, the CDR3 is TGTGCCAGCAGCTTAGATGACCAGCCCCAGCATTTT. Amino acids: CASSLDDQPQHF.

This clonotype was recorded at least ten times. V is TRBV7-2 and J is TRBJ2-3; 7 nucleotides line up with TRBD2. The CDR3 sequence is 16 residues long. The trim removed 3 bases at V and 0 bases at J, leaving 6 bases unmatched. Germline assignment: CDR1 SGHTA and CDR2 FQGNSA. As DNA, the CDR3 is TGTGCCAGCAGCTTCCGGGAGGAAACCAGCACAGATACGCAGTATTTT. Residues: CASSFREETSTDTQYF.

This clonotype has more than one count but fewer than ten. V gene TRBV12-3 or TRBV12-4 combines with J gene TRBJ2-5; D not certain. The CDR3 loop spans 13 amino acids. Deletions cut 8 bases from V and 5 bases from J, with 15 bases between. The CDR3 spells CASSVFFRETQYF. The DNA for the CDR3 is TGTGCCAGCTCAGTTTTTTTCCGGGAGACCCAGTACTTC.

Many counts were recorded for this clonotype. J is TRBJ2-3 and V is TRBV28; TRBD2 might be the D (5 bases). The CDR3 runs 17 residues. Trimming cost V 6 bases and J 0 bases, with 19 bases left between them. Germline lookup yields CDR1 MDHEN and CDR2 SYDVKM. CDR3 nucleotide sequence: TGTGCCAGCAGCTCAGACTGGGAGAATTCTAGCACAGATACGCAGTATTTT. The encoded protein is CASSSDWENSSTDTQYF.

This clonotype showed up many times. The CDR3 DNA sequence: TGCAGCGTTGCGCTACCTGGGGAGATTCAGTACTTC. Its translation: CSVALPGEIQYF. The genes are TRBV29-1 and TRBJ2-4; D is possibly TRBD2 (5 bases). CDR3 length equals 12 residues. Germline V gene sequence: CDR1 SQVTM, CDR2 ANQGSEA. V dropped 4 bases and J dropped 10 bases, with 14 bases sitting between them.

This clonotype was counted many times. V gene TRBV28 combines with J gene TRBJ2-1, with D perhaps TRBD2 (6 bases). Germline lookup yields CDR1 MDHEN and CDR2 SYDVKM. V lost 2 bases to trimming and J lost 5 bases, with 13 bases between them. There are 15 residues in the CDR3. CDR3 sequence (DNA): TGTGCCAGCAGTTTAGTAGCGGCTAACAACAATGAGCAGTTCTTC. Protein product: CASSLVAANNNEQFF. Full variable domain (rest looked up from reference TRBV28 and TRBJ2-1): DVKVTQSSRYLVKRTGEKVFLECVQDMDHENMFWYRQDPGLGLRLIYFSYDVKMKEKGDIPEGYSVSREKKERFSLILESASTNQTSMYLCASSLVAANNNEQFFGPGTRLTVL.

This clonotype was recorded at least ten times. The chain has TRBV7-2 and TRBJ2-4, with 13 positions matching TRBD2. This CDR3 comprises 17 residues. Trimming took 2 bases from V and 6 from J; bases not matched to a gene: 7. Germline V gene lookup returns CDR1 SGHTA and CDR2 FQGNSA. The CDR3 coding sequence is TGTGCCAGCAGCTTACCCCTACTAGCGGGGGGGCCAAACATTCAGTACTTC. Protein product: CASSLPLLAGGPNIQYF.

This clonotype was observed many times. The rearrangement links TRBV7-9 to TRBJ2-1; D not certain. Per germline, CDR1 SEHNR and CDR2 FQNEAQ (reference sequence). V was cut by 1 base and J by 2 bases, with 12 bases left in between. The CDR3 runs 16 residues. The CDR3 nucleotides are TGTGCCAGCAGCTTAGAGCTAAACCCGGCCTACAATGAGCAGTTCTTC. This encodes CASSLELNPAYNEQFF.

Ten or more counts support this clonotype. J is TRBJ1-5 and V is TRBV4-1, with D hard to call. V lost 0 bases and J 5 bases, leaving 11 bases between the germline ends. The CDR3 loop spans 15 amino acids. Germline V gene lookup returns CDR1 MGHRA and CDR2 YSYEKL. The CDR3 DNA reads as TGCGCCAGCAGCCAAGATAGCCAGGCCTATCAGCCCCAGCATTTT. It specifies CASSQDSQAYQPQHF.

This clonotype has ten or more counts. This chain joins TRBV7-6 and TRBJ1-6; 9 bases line up with TRBD1. V shed 5 bases and J 10 bases; nucleotides not matched to a gene: 9. The germline V gene has CDR1 SGHVS and CDR2 FNYEAQ. This CDR3 is 15 amino acids long. The CDR3 reads CASSQWTGEDSPLHF. CDR3 nucleotide sequence: TGTGCCAGCAGCCAGTGGACAGGGGAGGACTCACCCCTCCACTTT.

This clonotype was detected ten times or more. The CDR3 DNA reads as TGCGCCAGCAGCTTGGAACGGAATTCACCCCTCCACTTT. It translates to CASSLERNSPLHF. The chain has TRBV5-1 and TRBJ1-6; D uncertain. Deletions cut 0 bases from V and 7 bases from J, with 5 bases between. Germline CDR1 SGHRS, CDR2 YFSETQ. CDR3 length: 13 amino acids.